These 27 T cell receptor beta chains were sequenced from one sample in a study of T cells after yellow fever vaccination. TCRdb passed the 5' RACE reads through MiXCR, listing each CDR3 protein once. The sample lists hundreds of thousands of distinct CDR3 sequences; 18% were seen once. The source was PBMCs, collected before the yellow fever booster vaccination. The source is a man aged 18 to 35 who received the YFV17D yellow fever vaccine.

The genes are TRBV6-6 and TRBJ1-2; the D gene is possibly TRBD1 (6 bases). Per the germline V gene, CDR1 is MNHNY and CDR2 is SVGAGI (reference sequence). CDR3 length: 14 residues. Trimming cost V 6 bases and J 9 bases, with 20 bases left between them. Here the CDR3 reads CASSFLSSGASYTF. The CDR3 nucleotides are TGTGCCAGCAGCTTTCTTTCATCGGGGGCGAGCTACACCTTC.

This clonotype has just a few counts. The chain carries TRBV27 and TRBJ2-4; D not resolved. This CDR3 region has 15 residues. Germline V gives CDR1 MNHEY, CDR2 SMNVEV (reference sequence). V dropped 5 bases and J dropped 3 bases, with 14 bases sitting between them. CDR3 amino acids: CASSHSDTGKNIQYF. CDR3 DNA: TGTGCCAGCAGTCACTCCGATACTGGCAAAAACATTCAGTACTTC.

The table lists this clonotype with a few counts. CDR3 nucleotides: TGTGCCAGCAGCTTAGCGGCTAGCGGGACGGGAACTCCCACGCAGTATTTT. This sequence encodes CASSLAASGTGTPTQYF. The chain uses TRBV7-2 and TRBJ2-3; 9 bases are a match to TRBD2. The CDR3 consists of 17 residues. The junction had 13 bases not matched to a gene; V was cut back by 0 bases and J by 9 bases. Germline CDR1 and CDR2: SGHTA and FQGNSA.

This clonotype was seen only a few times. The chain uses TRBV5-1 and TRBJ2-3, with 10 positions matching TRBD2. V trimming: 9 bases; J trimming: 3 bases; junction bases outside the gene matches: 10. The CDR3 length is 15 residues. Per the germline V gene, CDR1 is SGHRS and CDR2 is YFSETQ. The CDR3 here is CATKSGGAKTDTQYF. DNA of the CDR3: TGCGCCACCAAAAGCGGGGGGGCAAAAACAGATACGCAGTATTTT.

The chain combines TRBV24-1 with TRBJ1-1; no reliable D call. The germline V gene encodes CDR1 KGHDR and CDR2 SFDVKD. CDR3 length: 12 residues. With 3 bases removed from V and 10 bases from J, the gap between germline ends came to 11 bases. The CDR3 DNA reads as TGTGCCACCAGTGATGTATACGAGAGAGCTTTCTTT. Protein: CATSDVYERAFF.

In nucleotides, the CDR3 is TGTGCCAGCAGCCCGGGACCGGGGAAGTTGGGGGAGCTGTTTTTT. Its protein product is CASSPGPGKLGELFF. The chain recombines TRBV12-3 or TRBV12-4 with TRBJ2-2, with D possibly being TRBD1 or TRBD2 (5 bases each). CDR3 length: 15 residues. Trimming cost V 6 bases and J 8 bases, with 19 bases left between them.

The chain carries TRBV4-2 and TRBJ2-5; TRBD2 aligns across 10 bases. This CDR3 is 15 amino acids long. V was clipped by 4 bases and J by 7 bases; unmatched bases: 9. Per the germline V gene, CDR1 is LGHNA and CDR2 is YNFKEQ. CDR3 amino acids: CASSPLAGDVGTQYF. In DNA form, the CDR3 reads TGTGCCAGCAGCCCCCTAGCGGGGGACGTCGGGACCCAGTACTTC.

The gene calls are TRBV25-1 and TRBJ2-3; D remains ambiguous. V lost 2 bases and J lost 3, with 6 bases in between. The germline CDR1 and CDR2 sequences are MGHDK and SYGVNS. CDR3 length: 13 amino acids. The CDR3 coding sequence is TGTGCCAGCAGTGAACAGTTAACAGATACGCAGTATTTT. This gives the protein CASSEQLTDTQYF.

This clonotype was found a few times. CDR3 loop: CASSLLPTITDTQYF. In nucleotides, the CDR3 is TGTGCCAGCAGCTTACTCCCCACGATCACAGATACGCAGTATTTT. The chain is built from TRBV7-2 and TRBJ2-3; D is unresolved. V lost 2 bases and J lost 2, with 11 bases in between. The CDR3 is 15 amino acids. Germline lookup yields CDR1 SGHTA and CDR2 FQGNSA.

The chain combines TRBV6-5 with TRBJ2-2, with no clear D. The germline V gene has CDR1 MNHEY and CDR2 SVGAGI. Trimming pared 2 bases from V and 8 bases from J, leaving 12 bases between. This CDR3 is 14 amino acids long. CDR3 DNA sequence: TGTGCCAGCAGTTACACCGGGTTGGGTGGGGAGCTGTTTTTT. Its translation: CASSYTGLGGELFF.

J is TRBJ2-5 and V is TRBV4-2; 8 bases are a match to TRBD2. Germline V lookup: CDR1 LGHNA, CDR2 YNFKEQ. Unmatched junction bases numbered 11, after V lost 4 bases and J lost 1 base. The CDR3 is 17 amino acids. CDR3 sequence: CASSPAGSGDFQETQYF. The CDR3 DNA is TGTGCCAGCAGCCCGGCGGGTAGCGGGGATTTCCAAGAGACCCAGTACTTC.

CDR3 nucleotides: TGCAGTGCCGCACAGGGAGTTAGGGATACGCAGTATTTT. Its translation: CSAAQGVRDTQYF. The chain couples TRBV20-1 to TRBJ2-3; tentatively, D is TRBD1 (6 bases). The ends were cut back, 6 bases at V and 6 bases at J, with 16 bases in the middle. The CDR3 totals 13 residues. Germline CDR1 and CDR2: DFQATT and SNEGSKA (reference sequence).

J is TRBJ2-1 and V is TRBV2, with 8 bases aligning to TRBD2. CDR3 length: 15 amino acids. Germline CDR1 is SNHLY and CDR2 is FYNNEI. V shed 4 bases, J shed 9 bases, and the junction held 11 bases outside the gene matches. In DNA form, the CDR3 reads TGTGCCAGCAGTGGGGACGGGGGGGCCGAGGCTGAGCAGTTCTTC. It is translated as CASSGDGGAEAEQFF.

This chain's CDR3 is CASSQGAGGSSYEQYF. For the CDR3, the DNA is TGCGCCAGCAGCCAGGGGGCTGGCGGATCCTCCTACGAGCAGTACTTC. The rearrangement joins TRBV4-3 to TRBJ2-7; TRBD1 is a possible D gene (6 bases). V lost 3 bases and J 0 bases, leaving 15 bases between the germline ends. This CDR3 comprises 16 residues. The V gene's germline CDR1 is LGHNA and CDR2 YSLEER.

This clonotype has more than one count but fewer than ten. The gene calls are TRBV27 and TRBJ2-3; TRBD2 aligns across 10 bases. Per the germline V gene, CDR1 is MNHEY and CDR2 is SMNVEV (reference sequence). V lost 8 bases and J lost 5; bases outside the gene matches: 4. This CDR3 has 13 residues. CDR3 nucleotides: TGTGCCAGCTTAGCGGGGGGACAAGATACGCAGTATTTT. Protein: CASLAGGQDTQYF.

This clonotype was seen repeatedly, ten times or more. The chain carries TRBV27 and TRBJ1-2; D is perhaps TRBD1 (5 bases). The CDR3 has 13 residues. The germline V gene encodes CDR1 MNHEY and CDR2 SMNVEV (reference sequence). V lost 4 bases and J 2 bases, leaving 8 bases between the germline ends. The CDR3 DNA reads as TGTGCCAGCAGTTCGGGACGGAACTATGGCTACACCTTC. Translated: CASSSGRNYGYTF.

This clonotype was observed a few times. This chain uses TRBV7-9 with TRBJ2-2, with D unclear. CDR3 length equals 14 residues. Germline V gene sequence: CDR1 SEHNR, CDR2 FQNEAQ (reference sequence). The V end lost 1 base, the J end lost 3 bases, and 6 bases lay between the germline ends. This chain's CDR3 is CASSLGADTGELFF. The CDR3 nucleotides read TGTGCCAGCAGCTTAGGGGCAGACACCGGGGAGCTGTTTTTT.

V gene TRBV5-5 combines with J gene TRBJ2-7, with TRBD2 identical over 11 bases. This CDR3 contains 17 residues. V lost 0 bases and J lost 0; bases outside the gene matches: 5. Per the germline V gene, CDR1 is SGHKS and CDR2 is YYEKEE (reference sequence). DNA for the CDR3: TGTGCCAGCAGCTTGGGGCTAGCGGGGGGTCCCTCCTACGAGCAGTACTTC. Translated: CASSLGLAGGPSYEQYF. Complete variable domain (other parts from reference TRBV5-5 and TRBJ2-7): DAGVTQSPTHLIKTRGQQVTLRCSPISGHKSVSWYQQVLGQGPQFIFQYYEKEERGRGNFPDRFSARQFPNYSSELNVNALLLGDSALYLCASSLGLAGGPSYEQYFGPGTRLTVT.

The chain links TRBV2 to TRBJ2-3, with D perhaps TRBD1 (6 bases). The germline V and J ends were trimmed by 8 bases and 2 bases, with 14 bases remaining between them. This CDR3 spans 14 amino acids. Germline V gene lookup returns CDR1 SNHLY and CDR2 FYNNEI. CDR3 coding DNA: TGTGCCAGCGGATTGACAGGTTACACAGATACGCAGTATTTT. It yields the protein CASGLTGYTDTQYF.

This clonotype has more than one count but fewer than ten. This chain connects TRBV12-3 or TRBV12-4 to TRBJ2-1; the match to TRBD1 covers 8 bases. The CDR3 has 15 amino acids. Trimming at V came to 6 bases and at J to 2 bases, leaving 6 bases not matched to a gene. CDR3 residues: CASREPGGAYNEQFF. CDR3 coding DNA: TGTGCCAGCAGAGAACCAGGGGGCGCCTACAATGAGCAGTTCTTC.

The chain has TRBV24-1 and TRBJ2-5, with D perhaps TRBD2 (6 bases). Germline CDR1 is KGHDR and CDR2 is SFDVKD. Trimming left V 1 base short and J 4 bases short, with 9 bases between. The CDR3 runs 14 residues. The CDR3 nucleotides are TGTGCCACCAGTGATTTCCGCGGGGTAGAGACCCAGTACTTC. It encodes CATSDFRGVETQYF.

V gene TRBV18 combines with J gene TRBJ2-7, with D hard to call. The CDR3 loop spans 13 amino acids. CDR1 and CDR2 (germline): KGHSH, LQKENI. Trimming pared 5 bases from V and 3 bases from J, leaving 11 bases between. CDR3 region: CASSTLDGYEQYF. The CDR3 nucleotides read TGTGCCAGCTCAACCCTGGACGGCTACGAGCAGTACTTC.

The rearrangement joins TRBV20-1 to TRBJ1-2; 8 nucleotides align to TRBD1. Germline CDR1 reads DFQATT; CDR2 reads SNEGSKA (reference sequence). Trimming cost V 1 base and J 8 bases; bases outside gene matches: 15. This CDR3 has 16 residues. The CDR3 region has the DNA TGCAGTGCTAGAGCGGGATTACAGGGGGTACTTCGGGGCTACACCTTC. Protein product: CSARAGLQGVLRGYTF.

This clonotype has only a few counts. The CDR3 nucleotides are TGTGCCAGCAGTCGCGGGGATGCGAACACCGGGGAGCTGTTTTTT. Amino acid sequence: CASSRGDANTGELFF. The chain recombines TRBV7-9 with TRBJ2-2; TRBD2 is a possible D gene (6 bases). The CDR3 totals 15 residues. The V end was cut by 6 bases, the J end by 0 bases, with 11 bases between. Germline V gene sequence: CDR1 SEHNR, CDR2 FQNEAQ (reference sequence). Together with reference TRBV7-9 and TRBJ2-2, the CDR3 gives the full variable domain: DTGVSQNPRHKITKRGQNVTFRCDPISEHNRLYWYRQTLGQGPEFLTYFQNEAQLEKSRLLSDRFSAERPKGSFSTLEIQRTEQGDSAMYLCASSRGDANTGELFFGEGSRLTVL.

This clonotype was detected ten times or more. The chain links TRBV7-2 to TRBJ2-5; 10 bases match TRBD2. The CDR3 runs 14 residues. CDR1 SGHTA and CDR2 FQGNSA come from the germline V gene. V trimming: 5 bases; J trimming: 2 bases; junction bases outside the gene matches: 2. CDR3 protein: CASSPGLAQETQYF. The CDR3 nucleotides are TGTGCCAGCAGCCCGGGACTAGCGCAAGAGACCCAGTACTTC.

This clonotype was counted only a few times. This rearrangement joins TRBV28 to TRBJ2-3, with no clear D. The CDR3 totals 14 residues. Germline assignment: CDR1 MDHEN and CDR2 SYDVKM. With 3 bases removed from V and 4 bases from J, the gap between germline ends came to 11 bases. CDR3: CASSFGVVADTQYF. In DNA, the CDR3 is TGTGCCAGCAGTTTTGGGGTCGTCGCAGATACGCAGTATTTT. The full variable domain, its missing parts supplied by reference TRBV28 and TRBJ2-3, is DVKVTQSSRYLVKRTGEKVFLECVQDMDHENMFWYRQDPGLGLRLIYFSYDVKMKEKGDIPEGYSVSREKKERFSLILESASTNQTSMYLCASSFGVVADTQYFGPGTRLTVL.

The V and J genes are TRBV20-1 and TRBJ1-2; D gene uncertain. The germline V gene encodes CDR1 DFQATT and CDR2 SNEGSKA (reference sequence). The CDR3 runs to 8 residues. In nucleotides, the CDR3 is TGCAGCTGCTATGGCTACACCTTC. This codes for CSCYGYTF.